The clone carrying this TCR beta chain is a singleton in its sample. Its antigen remains unidentified. This record comes from a study of T cells in Graves' hyperthyroidism and ophthalmopathy. Germline CDR1 is GTSNPN and CDR2 is SVGIG (reference sequence). The CDR3 contains 12 residues. The V end lost 3 bases, the J end lost 6 bases, and 11 bases lay between the germline ends. There were TCR beta CDR3 regions amplified from RNA transcripts. RT-PCR in the first round (using the HTBI primer set) targeted the TCR CDR3. TCRdb fed the multiplex PCR reads into MiXCR, producing one record per CDR3 protein. The repertoire holds around 520,000 distinct CDR3 sequences, with 13% to 15% as singletons. Study findings and constraints: Ophthalmopathy was separated from stable hyperthyroidism by a 13 V-J model.

This receptor was obtained from a young woman with Graves' hyperthyroidism. This sequence joins TRBV30 and TRBJ2-5, with a tentative D call TRBD2 (5 bases). Sequenced material: blood. For the CDR3, the DNA is TGTGCCTGGAGGGACTCACGTCAGACCCAGTACTTC. Protein sequence: CAWRDSRQTQYF.